The T cell receptor (beta chain) described here comes from a study of cytomegalovirus exposure and HLA in healthy donors. Notes on the study in general: The authors listed 150 to 200 TCR beta chains as cytomegalovirus-associated.

The PCR used 60 Vbeta and 13 Jbeta primers. Libraries were prepared by immunoSEQ multiplex PCR; TCRdb keeps only in-frame clonotypes and omits some of them. The table shows over 150,000 clones, with more than 85% occurring only once. V was pared by 3 bases and J by 10 bases, with 20 bases between. This CDR3 has 14 residues. Germline-derived CDR1 and CDR2 are SGDLS and YYNGEE. With respect to this clone: Its cognate antigen is unknown.

This TCR derives from a girl under two years old in good health and CMV-seronegative. The chain has TRBV9 and TRBJ2-7; D is unresolved. Input material: PBMCs. This CDR3 reads CASSAVGAASDQYF. CDR3 bases: TGTGCCAGCAGCGCAGTCGGAGCAGCGAGCGACCAGTACTTC.